This T cell receptor beta chain was retrieved from a study of T cell responses to AZD1222 COVID-19 vaccine (TCRdb year 2021). Concerning the study at large: TCR sequencing covered more than 230 trial participants: 200 to 220 given two doses of AZD1222 and 26 given two doses of MenACWY control vaccine. Trial participants were enrolled by age into subgroups of 18-55, 56-69 and 70-plus years, and roughly 150, 30 and 60 TCR-sequenced participants, respectively, were included in these subgroups.

On the study overall, not on this receptor specifically: Nearly half of unique spike-specific TCRs reportedly recognized epitopes outside regions mutated in the B.1.351 and B.1.1.7 variants. The 56-69-year group was small, and its depth increase did not reach significance, likely because of low power. The whole spike protein was spanned by vaccine-associated CD4 TCRs, and dominant responses were seen in regions 160-218 and 743-854. After two AZD1222 doses, both the breadth and the depth of spike-specific TCRs were significantly higher than at day 0 and than in MenACWY recipients. Conclusions about previously exposed vaccinees are limited because only a handful of AZD1222 recipients were SARS-CoV-2 seropositive at baseline. Because no day 14 peak-response samples were available, the repertoires could be characterized only after the peak T cell response. Participants were mostly white British, with more females than males. The authors suggested clonal diversity may have been underestimated.

The time point label of this sample denotes: about 28 days (+/-7) after the second vaccine dose. Because spike-specific TCR depth and breadth did not differ between the two schedules, AZD1222 recipients who got a second dose at roughly 4 weeks were pooled with those who got a second dose at roughly 12 weeks. Samples from vaccinated people were obtained from the UK trials COV001 and COV002, which included a single-blind randomized controlled phase 2/3 trial of AZD1222 (ChAdOx1 nCoV-19) in healthy adults. For TCRbeta chain sequencing, PBMC samples were collected from trial participants at day 0 and at day 28 after the second dose. CDR1 SGHTA and CDR2 FQGNSA are derived from the germline V gene. The germline ends are 12 bases apart after V is trimmed by 1 base and J by 0 bases. The CDR3 holds 16 amino acids from the cysteine to the phenylalanine. Kept here is only the CDR3 DNA, which spans 48 bases and is read in frame from base 1.

About this clone itself: The clone's antigen remains unknown. The input lacks base qualities; no much larger clone sits a single base away.

The CDR3 regions of human TCRbeta chains were analyzed by immunosequencing. In the paper's pipeline: Repertoire TCRs were matched against a reference library of SARS-CoV-2-specific TCRs generated with the MIRA antigen-specificity platform. Breadth was defined as the fraction of unique TCRs that were SARS-CoV-2-associated. Depth was defined as the fraction of total T cells that were SARS-CoV-2-associated. Using the MIRA data, every spike-specific TCR was mapped to the spike region that the TCR reacted to and assigned to either a CD4 or a CD8 class. Log10-transformed breadth and depth values were compared by one-way ANOVA with Sidak's multiple comparisons tests. TCRdb provides this immuneACCESS table in a form limited to in-frame rearrangements. Some clones are lacking; in checked studies, under half of them reflect an unresolved V gene, and why the rest are absent is not known. V, J and clone size derive from that table, while D and trimming were established from the DNA sequence. In all, the sample holds 150,000 to 200,000 clones, and about 92% of those were seen once. The ten largest account for approximately 1.2% of the sample.

This specimen was peripheral blood, taken 28 days after the second AZD1222 dose. The TCR was taken from an adult who received the AZD1222 COVID-19 vaccine. The chain uses TRBV7-2 and TRBJ1-1; no D gene call is confident. Here the CDR3 is given as CASSLESTGMNTEAFF. The DNA reads TGTGCCAGCAGCTTAGAATCCACCGGAATGAACACTGAAGCTTTCTTT. Where the CDR3 stops, the reference TRBV7-2 and TRBJ1-1 genes take over; the full variable domain is GAGVSQSPSNKVTEKGKDVELRCDPISGHTALYWYRQSLGQGLEFLIYFQGNSAPDKSGLPSDRFSAERTGGSVSTLTIQRTQQEDSAVYLCASSLESTGMNTEAFFGQGTRLTVV.